This T cell receptor (beta chain) was captured by sequencing in a study of OX40 agonist ivuxolimab in advanced cancers. As for the study in general: Participants averaged around 60 years of age (range roughly 23 to 85) and were roughly 83% male.

As concerns this clone: What it binds is unknown.

Assay used: immunoSEQ multiplex PCR; TCRdb lists only in-frame clones, some missing. The data show tens of thousands of clones, with approximately 78% seen just once and more than 1.5% held by the top ten. General study results and limits: Expanded clones were, on average, more numerous among CD8+ T cells than CD4+. Among the lowest peripheral clonal expansion occurred in 0.1-3.0 mg/kg partial responders.

This TCR derives from an adult with an advanced solid tumor such as melanoma, head and neck, liver or kidney cancer. The sample here was CD4+ or CD8+ T cells sorted from blood, taken in a trial of the OX40 agonist ivuxolimab.

The chain's CDR3 is CASSPTGTGRNSPLHF. The CDR3 region has the DNA TGTGCCAGCTCGCCAACAGGTACAGGGCGTAATTCACCCCTCCACTTT. The chain uses TRBV18 and TRBJ1-6; a possible D gene is TRBD1 (6 bases). Germline loops: CDR1 KGHSH, CDR2 LQKENI. Trimming stripped 6 bases from V and 6 bases from J, with 18 bases between. The CDR3 totals 16 residues. Drawing the rest from reference TRBV18 and TRBJ1-6, the complete variable domain is NAGVMQNPRHLVRRRGQEARLRCSPMKGHSHVYWYRQLPEEGLKFMVYLQKENIIDESGMPKERFSAEFPKEGPSILRIQQVVRGDSAAYFCASSPTGTGRNSPLHFGNGTRLTVT.